The 10 T cell receptor beta chains given below trace back to one sample, sequenced in a study of memory CD4+ T cells and cytomegalovirus serostatus (dated by TCRdb to about 2019). Library creation used the immunoSEQ multiplex PCR assay. Drawn from immuneACCESS, this table holds only the in-frame rearrangements with V and J called that TCRdb kept. Clones are partly lost; checked studies trace under half to an unresolved V gene and leave the rest unexplained. The sample records over 75,000 clones, approximately 80% of which are singletons. Of the sample, 3.6% is held by the ten largest clones. A FACSAria II was used to sort memory CD4+ T cells, defined as single viable CD3+CD4+CD8-CD45RO+ cells. The sequencing sample was made of memory CD4+ T cells from blood. These receptors originate from an adult in good health and CMV-seropositive.

The rearrangement joins TRBV7-9 to TRBJ2-7; D is ambiguous. This CDR3 has 15 amino acids. CDR1 and CDR2 from the germline V gene are SEHNR and FQNEAQ (reference sequence). Trimming stripped 5 bases from V and 1 base from J, with 15 bases between. The CDR3 loop is CASSPRNEQSYEQYF. CDR3 DNA: TGTGCCAGCAGCCCGAGGAATGAGCAGTCCTACGAGCAGTACTTC.

Turning to this clone: The same CDR3 is also encoded by other DNA sequences in this sample. The J gene is TRBJ2-5, the V gene TRBV6-1; D may be TRBD1 or TRBD2 (6 bases each). The CDR3 has 13 amino acids. Trimming stripped 7 bases from V and 1 base from J, with 10 bases between. Germline CDR1 is MNHNS and CDR2 is SASEGT. CDR3 bases: TGTGCCAGCACACAGGGAGGCCAAGAGACCCAGTACTTC. Residues: CASTQGGQETQYF.

This rearrangement joins TRBV7-3 to TRBJ2-3; D not resolved. Germline values: CDR1 SGHTA, CDR2 FQGTGA. The CDR3 length is 15 residues. Trimming cost V 5 bases and J 2 bases, with 14 bases left between them. The CDR3 DNA sequence: TGTGCCAGCAGCCTACAAGGCGGATCCACAGATACGCAGTATTTT. Protein sequence: CASSLQGGSTDTQYF.

In this sample, this clone turned up once. The gene calls are TRBV2 and TRBJ1-5; no reliable D call. CDR1 and CDR2 (germline): SNHLY, FYNNEI. The CDR3 is 14 amino acids. Trimming took 4 bases from V and 4 from J, leaving 11 bases between them. This chain's CDR3 is CASSGSLKNQPQHF. CDR3 DNA sequence: TGTGCCAGCAGTGGGTCACTCAAGAATCAGCCCCAGCATTTT.

V is TRBV7-3 and J is TRBJ1-2; D gene unclear. The CDR3 covers 13 residues. Germline V gives CDR1 SGHTA, CDR2 FQGTGA. V lost 8 bases and J lost 4, with 14 bases in between. This CDR3 reads CASGMDGSYGYTF. CDR3 bases: TGTGCCAGCGGAATGGACGGAAGCTATGGCTACACCTTC.

This clone was observed a few times. This CDR3 reads CASSVDHEQFF. CDR3 nucleotides: TGTGCCAGCAGCGTAGACCATGAGCAGTTCTTC. The chain employs TRBV9 and TRBJ2-1, with D uncertain. The ends were cut back, 0 bases at V and 8 bases at J, with 3 bases in the middle. This CDR3 has 11 residues. From germline, CDR1 is SGDLS and CDR2 YYNGEE.

This chain links TRBV7-2 with TRBJ2-1; TRBD2 agrees at 8 bases. The germline V gene has CDR1 SGHTA and CDR2 FQGNSA. The CDR3 is 17 residues long. V was pared by 2 bases and J by 6 bases, with 12 bases of the junction left unmatched. CDR3 loop: CASSLWGGRSKVNEQFF. The CDR3 DNA reads as TGTGCCAGCAGCTTATGGGGCGGGAGGAGCAAAGTCAATGAGCAGTTCTTC.

The chain employs TRBV28 and TRBJ1-5; 8 bases line up with TRBD1. CDR3 length equals 16 residues. The germline V gene encodes CDR1 MDHEN and CDR2 SYDVKM. J lost 11 bases, V lost 3 bases, and 15 bases had no gene match. CDR3 bases: TGTGCCAGCAGTTTTCCCGGGACAGGACAAGGTAGGTCCCAGCATTTT. This encodes CASSFPGTGQGRSQHF.

Here the CDR3 reads CASSLVPVLGTGQYNEQFF. CDR3 nucleotide sequence: TGTGCCAGCAGCTTAGTGCCAGTTTTGGGGACAGGTCAGTACAATGAGCAGTTCTTC. The chain is built from TRBV13 and TRBJ2-1, with TRBD1 identical over 8 bases. The CDR3 length is 19 residues. Trimming cost V 1 base and J 4 bases; bases outside gene matches: 15. Germline CDR1 is PRHDT and CDR2 is FYEKMQ (reference sequence).

CDR3 loop: CASRQGADYGYTF. For the CDR3, the DNA is TGTGCCAGCAGACAGGGGGCAGACTATGGCTACACCTTC. The V call is TRBV28, the J call TRBJ1-2; 9 bases agree with TRBD1. Trimming cost V 6 bases and J 3 bases; bases outside gene matches: 2. The germline V gene has CDR1 MDHEN and CDR2 SYDVKM. The CDR3 extends over 13 amino acids.